These T cell receptor beta chains were read from a single sample in a study of blood T cell repertoires in COVID-19. Produced via immunoSEQ multiplex PCR; TCRdb's table is partial and in-frame only. The profile covers around 230,000 clones, with roughly 86% appearing a single time and 10% taken by the ten largest. The sequenced sample consisted of PBMCs or T cells enriched from blood (not recorded which). The receptors here all came from a man between 18 and 29 years old with acute COVID-19. The CDR3 runs from the conserved cysteine through the conserved F or W. Each record gives: clone size, V gene, J gene, D gene, CDR3 DNA, CDR3 protein. The D gene is left open where the match is weak. Only part of the rows carry a size: once, few, many, or a class if the clone is expanded.

size: -
V: TRBV5-1
J: TRBJ2-1
D: TRBD2
DNA: TGCGCCAGCAGCTTTGGCCTTAGCGGGAGCGGCAATGAGCAGTTCTTC
CDR3: CASSFGLSGSGNEQFF

size: -
V: TRBV6-5
J: TRBJ1-3
D: -
DNA: TGTGCCACCTTAGTAACTCTTGGAAACACCATATATTTT
CDR3: CATLVTLGNTIYF

size: -
V: TRBV24-1
J: TRBJ1-2
D: -
DNA: TGTGCCACCAGTACAGAGAGGGTGGGGTATGGCTACACCTTC
CDR3: CATSTERVGYGYTF

size: -
V: TRBV4-1
J: TRBJ1-2
D: TRBD1
DNA: TGCGCCAGCAGCCAACCGGGACAGGGGGCCTATGGCTACACCTTC
CDR3: CASSQPGQGAYGYTF

size: -
V: TRBV24-1
J: TRBJ2-1
D: -
DNA: TGTGCCACCAGTGATTTGCAGGGGGGCTCCTACAATGAGCAGTTCTTC
CDR3: CATSDLQGGSYNEQFF

size: once
V: TRBV6-5
J: TRBJ2-7
D: TRBD1
DNA: TGTGCCAGCAGCTTTACTGACAGGGGGAACTACGAGCAGTACTTC
CDR3: CASSFTDRGNYEQYF

size: -
V: TRBV7-9
J: TRBJ2-7
D: -
DNA: TGTGCCAGCAGCTTAAGGGAGGAGGAGCAGTACTTC
CDR3: CASSLREEEQYF

size: -
V: TRBV4-2
J: TRBJ1-5
D: -
DNA: TGTGCCAGCTCTTCGGTCCGGGGTCAGCCCCAGCATTTT
CDR3: CASSSVRGQPQHF

size: -
V: TRBV11-3
J: TRBJ2-7
D: TRBD1
DNA: TGTGCCAGCAGCTTAGATCCGGACAGGGGGACTTACGAGCAGTACTTC
CDR3: CASSLDPDRGTYEQYF

size: -
V: TRBV30
J: TRBJ2-5
D: TRBD2
DNA: TGTGCCTACTTGACGGCGGGAGAGTCGGAGACCCAGTACTTC
CDR3: CAYLTAGESETQYF

size: -
V: TRBV5-6
J: TRBJ1-4
D: -
DNA: TGTGCCAGCAGCCCCAGGGGAAATGAAAAACTGTTTTTT
CDR3: CASSPRGNEKLFF

size: -
V: TRBV11-3
J: TRBJ1-5
D: TRBD1
DNA: TGTGCCAGCAGCTCCGGGACAGGGGGCAGTCAGCCCCAGCATTTT
CDR3: CASSSGTGGSQPQHF

size: many
V: TRBV5-8
J: TRBJ1-4
D: -
DNA: TGTGCCAGCAGCATGCAGACAGACACAACTAATGAAAAACTGTTTTTT
CDR3: CASSMQTDTTNEKLFF

size: -
V: TRBV2
J: TRBJ1-5
D: -
DNA: TGTGCCAGCAGTGAATTACGGGGGGAAGGCAATCAGCCCCAGCATTTT
CDR3: CASSELRGEGNQPQHF

size: -
V: TRBV18
J: TRBJ2-1
D: TRBD2
DNA: TGTGCCAGCTCACCACGACTAGCGGGAGTAAATGAGCAGTTCTTC
CDR3: CASSPRLAGVNEQFF

size: -
V: TRBV7-8
J: TRBJ2-2
D: TRBD1
DNA: TGTGCCAGCAGCTTAGACAGGGGATACTCGAACACCGGGGAGCTGTTTTTT
CDR3: CASSLDRGYSNTGELFF

size: -
V: TRBV27
J: TRBJ2-1
D: -
DNA: TGTGCCAGCTCGTTGGGGAGCTCCTACAATGAGCAGTTCTTC
CDR3: CASSLGSSYNEQFF

size: -
V: TRBV19
J: TRBJ1-5
D: -
DNA: TGTGCCAGTACCTCCCTCCTTCTAGGCACGGATTATAATCAGCCCCAGCATTTT
CDR3: CASTSLLLGTDYNQPQHF

size: -
V: TRBV5-5
J: TRBJ1-4
D: -
DNA: TGTGCCAGCAGCCCGGACAGTAATGAAAAACTGTTTTTT
CDR3: CASSPDSNEKLFF

size: -
V: TRBV10-3
J: TRBJ1-1
D: TRBD1
DNA: TGTGCCATCAGTGAGTCGGGAACAGGGGGGCTTTACGGCACTGAAGCTTTCTTT
CDR3: CAISESGTGGLYGTEAFF

size: -
V: TRBV15
J: TRBJ2-1
D: TRBD1
DNA: TGTGCCACCAGCAGAGTTCGACAGGGAATCGACAATGAGCAGTTCTTC
CDR3: CATSRVRQGIDNEQFF

size: -
V: TRBV7-6
J: TRBJ2-7
D: -
DNA: TGTGCCAGCAGCCCGGGTCACGAGCAGTACTTC
CDR3: CASSPGHEQYF

size: -
V: TRBV2
J: TRBJ1-5
D: -
DNA: TGTGCCAGCAGTGACCCGACAGACCCACAGCCCCAGCATTTT
CDR3: CASSDPTDPQPQHF

size: -
V: TRBV5-1
J: TRBJ2-5
D: -
DNA: TGCGCCAGCAGTTCAGGGGTTGCCCAAGAGACCCAGTACTTC
CDR3: CASSSGVAQETQYF

size: -
V: TRBV5-5
J: TRBJ1-4
D: -
DNA: TGTGCCAGCAGTAAACTCCCGGGTGAAAAACTGTTTTTT
CDR3: CASSKLPGEKLFF

size: once
V: TRBV19
J: TRBJ2-7
D: -
DNA: TGTGCCAGTAGTATCCAGGGGCCCTCCTACGAGCAGTACTTC
CDR3: CASSIQGPSYEQYF

size: -
V: TRBV27
J: TRBJ1-3
D: -
DNA: TGTGCCAGCAGTTTATCAGGGGTTGGAAACACCATATATTTT
CDR3: CASSLSGVGNTIYF